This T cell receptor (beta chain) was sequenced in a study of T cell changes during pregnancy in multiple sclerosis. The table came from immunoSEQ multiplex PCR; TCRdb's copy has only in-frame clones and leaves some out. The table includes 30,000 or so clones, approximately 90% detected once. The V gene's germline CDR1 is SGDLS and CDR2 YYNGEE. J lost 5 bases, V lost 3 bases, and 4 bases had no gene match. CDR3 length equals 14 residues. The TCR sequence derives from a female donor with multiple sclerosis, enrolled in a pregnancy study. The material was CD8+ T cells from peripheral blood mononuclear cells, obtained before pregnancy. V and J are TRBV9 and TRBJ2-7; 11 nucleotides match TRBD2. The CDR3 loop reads CASSAPGLADEQYF. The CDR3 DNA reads TGTGCCAGCAGCGCCCCGGGACTAGCGGACGAGCAGTACTTC.